Many counts were recorded for the clone carrying this T cell receptor (beta chain). These data originate in a study of identical twins. One entry per CDR3 protein results from TCRdb running MiXCR on the 5' RACE reads. This sample has under 250,000 distinct CDR3 sequences; approximately 6.8% occur once, and the top ten carry about 5.8%. The ends lost 0 bases at V and 1 base at J; junction bases unmatched: 6. Germline V lookup: CDR1 SQVTM, CDR2 ANQGSEA. There are 18 residues in the CDR3. These data also featured in a second study, about yellow fever vaccine responses in identical twins.

The chain carries TRBV29-1 and TRBJ2-1; TRBD2 matches 13 bases. The sequence was obtained from a woman younger than 30 in good health. The sequencing input was CD8+ T cells sorted from blood. The CDR3: CSVEESGLAGVSYNEQFF. DNA for the CDR3: TGCAGCGTTGAAGAATCAGGACTAGCGGGAGTTTCCTACAATGAGCAGTTCTTC.